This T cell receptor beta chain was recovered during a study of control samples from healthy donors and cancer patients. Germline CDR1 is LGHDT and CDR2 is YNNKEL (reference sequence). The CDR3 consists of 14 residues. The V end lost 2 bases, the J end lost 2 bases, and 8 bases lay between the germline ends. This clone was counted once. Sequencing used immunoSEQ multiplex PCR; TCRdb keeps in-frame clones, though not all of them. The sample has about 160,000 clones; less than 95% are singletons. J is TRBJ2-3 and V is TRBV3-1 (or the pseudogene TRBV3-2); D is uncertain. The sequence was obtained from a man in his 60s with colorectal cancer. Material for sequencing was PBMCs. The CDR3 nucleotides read TGTGCCAGCAGCCAATCTGGAGTCACAGATACGCAGTATTTT. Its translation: CASSQSGVTDTQYF.